This T cell receptor (beta chain) was recorded in a study of blood T cell repertoires in COVID-19. Sequenced by immunoSEQ multiplex PCR; TCRdb stores in-frame clones only, minus some. The table shows 180,000 or so clones, with about 85% occurring only once. Trimming took 0 bases from V and 10 from J, leaving 18 bases between them. Germline V lookup: CDR1 MNHEY, CDR2 SVGAGI. This CDR3 has 15 amino acids. Specimen: peripheral blood. The chain couples TRBV6-5 to TRBJ1-2; maybe TRBD1 (5 bases). This sequence originates from a man in his 60s who had recovered from COVID-19. The CDR3 loop is CASSYSLGQGSVYTF. The CDR3 nucleotides are TGTGCCAGCAGTTACTCACTCGGGCAGGGTAGTGTCTACACCTTC.